A single sample gave rise to the 6 T cell receptor beta chains below, sequenced in a study of tissue T cells after allogeneic stem cell transplantation. Here immunoSEQ multiplex PCR was the method, and the copy in TCRdb shows in-frame clones only, minus some. The data contain some 860 clones, 40% to 50% of them seen just once; the ten biggest clones take up around 49%. Adult allogeneic hematopoietic cell transplant recipients with steroid-refractory graft-versus-host disease were prospectively enrolled for research autopsy. The sample consisted of kidney tissue, taken at autopsy. The origin of the receptors is a female patient between 40 and 75 years old with steroid-refractory graft-versus-host disease after an allogeneic stem cell transplant. The graft donor may have contributed some T cells.

By frequency in the sample, this clone is hyperexpanded. The chain has TRBV14 and TRBJ1-1, with TRBD1 as a possible D gene (5 bases). The germline CDR1 and CDR2 sequences are SGHDN and FVKESK. The CDR3 loop spans 14 amino acids. Trimming removed 3 bases from V and 6 bases from J, with 14 bases in between. In nucleotides, the CDR3 is TGTGCCAGCAGCCAGGAGAGGGGTAGGGCTGAAGCTTTCTTT. This translates into CASSQERGRAEAFF.

This clone was recorded once. Here the CDR3 reads CAWDRVNTGELFF. CDR3 DNA: TGTGCCTGGGACAGGGTGAACACCGGGGAGCTGTTTTTT. This chain connects TRBV30 to TRBJ2-2; 7 bases map to TRBD1. Trimming removed 5 bases from V and 1 base from J; junction bases left unmatched: 1. Germline loops: CDR1 GTSNPN, CDR2 SVGIG (reference sequence). This CDR3 spans 13 amino acids.

This clone is labeled large. DNA for the CDR3: TGTGCCAGCAGCCTTTTAAGCGGGGGTACTTTCTACGAGCAGTACTTC. This codes for CASSLLSGGTFYEQYF. The chain links TRBV4-2 to TRBJ2-7, with 8 bases that match TRBD2. The CDR3 covers 16 residues. The V and J ends lost 4 bases and 3 bases, in that order; junction bases with no gene match: 11. The germline V gene encodes CDR1 LGHNA and CDR2 YNFKEQ.

This clone appeared a few times. This chain connects TRBV10-3 to TRBJ1-4; TRBD1 might be the D (5 bases). Germline loops: CDR1 ENHRY, CDR2 SYGVKD. Trimming removed 6 bases at V and 5 bases at J, with 22 bases between. The CDR3 length is 17 residues. As DNA, the CDR3 is TGTGCCATCAGCCAACCGGGACGTGGTGCCGGGAATGAAAAACTGTTTTTT. Amino acids: CAISQPGRGAGNEKLFF.

The rearrangement uses TRBV5-4 and TRBJ1-2; maybe TRBD1 (6 bases). CDR1 SGHNT and CDR2 YYREEE come from the germline V gene (reference sequence). The CDR3 runs to 13 residues. V was clipped by 4 bases and J by 5 bases, with 12 bases between them. CDR3 DNA sequence: TGTGCCAGCAGCCGACAGGTTTCTTATGGCTACACCTTC. Translated, it gives CASSRQVSYGYTF.

By share, this clone counts as large (0.1 to 1%). The chain combines TRBV19 with TRBJ2-1; 7 bases fit TRBD1. CDR3 length equals 16 residues. V was clipped by 5 bases and J by 8 bases; unmatched bases: 15. Germline V CDR1 and CDR2: LNHDA, SQIVND (reference sequence). DNA of the CDR3: TGTGCCAGTAGTGGGAGACAGGGCCGGCACATCGATGAGCAGTTCTTC. Translation gives CASSGRQGRHIDEQFF.